A selection of T cell receptor beta chains follows, all from one sample in a study of response to subunit inactivated influenza vaccine. TCRdb ran MiXCR on the RT-PCR reads and lists one entry per CDR3 protein. This table has fewer than 700,000 distinct CDR3 sequences, 10% to 15% appearing once. Sequenced here: PBMCs from blood, sampled about 40 days after vaccination. Receptors originate from a man in his fifties who received an inactivated influenza vaccine. CDR3s include the opening cysteine and the closing phenylalanine or tryptophan.

v_gene,CDR3aa
TRBV15,CATSRGRDRNYGYTF
TRBV19,CASKGQGHQPQHF
TRBV7-2,CASSLAGTGVGQPQHF
TRBV28,CASSWTSGYGGETQYF
TRBV5-1,CASSLWDRRAGNTIYF
TRBV20-1,CSAKTSGSYRNEQFF
TRBV6-1,CASRGVGDTEAFF
TRBV5-1,CASSYGQSNNEQFF
TRBV20-1,CSAIEQLHSNQPQHF
TRBV18,CASSPLGVADTGYEQYF
TRBV6-2/TRBV6-3,CAILSGGASKNIQYF
TRBV12-3/TRBV12-4,CASSLRGSWSYNEQFF
TRBV7-2,CASSLMGLGNQPQHF
TRBV2,CASKSSYEQYF
TRBV20-1,CSARVPLAKNIQYF
TRBV5-1,CASSLAWEGGEQYF
TRBV5-1,CASSLAGRGTDTQYF
TRBV6-2/TRBV6-3,CASSYGAWNEQFF
TRBV7-9,CASSPWTGASNTEAFF
TRBV5-1,CASSLGLLDEQFF
TRBV29-1,CSVDKSLGYTF
TRBV20-1,CSPQEGGPYEQYF
TRBV5-1,CASSPRTATKTEAFF